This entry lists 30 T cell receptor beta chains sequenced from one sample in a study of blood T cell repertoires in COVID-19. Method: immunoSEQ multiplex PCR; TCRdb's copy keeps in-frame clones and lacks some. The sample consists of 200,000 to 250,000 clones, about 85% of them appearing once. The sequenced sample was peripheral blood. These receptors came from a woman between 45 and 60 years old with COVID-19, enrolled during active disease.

The chain's CDR3 is CASSMVQVYGYTF. The CDR3 region has the DNA TGTGCCAGTAGTATGGTACAGGTCTATGGCTACACCTTC. This chain uses TRBV19 with TRBJ1-2; a weak D match, TRBD1 (5 bases). The germline gives CDR1 LNHDA, CDR2 SQIVND (reference sequence). The CDR3 contains 13 residues. Trimming stripped 3 bases from V and 4 bases from J, with 9 bases between. The variable domain in full, with the rest retrieved from reference TRBV19 and TRBJ1-2, is DGGITQSPKYLFRKEGQNVTLSCEQNLNHDAMYWYRQDPGQGLRLIYYSQIVNDFQKGDIAEGYSVSREKKESFPLTVTSAQKNPTAFYLCASSMVQVYGYTFGSGTRLTVV.

CDR3 in amino acids: CASSLEGGGNTIYF. The CDR3 nucleotides read TGTGCCAGCAGCTTAGAGGGAGGGGGAAACACCATATATTTT. The rearrangement uses TRBV7-2 and TRBJ1-3; D not resolved. Trimming stripped 1 base from V and 4 bases from J, with 8 bases between. CDR1 and CDR2 (germline): SGHTA, FQGNSA. The CDR3 extends over 14 amino acids.

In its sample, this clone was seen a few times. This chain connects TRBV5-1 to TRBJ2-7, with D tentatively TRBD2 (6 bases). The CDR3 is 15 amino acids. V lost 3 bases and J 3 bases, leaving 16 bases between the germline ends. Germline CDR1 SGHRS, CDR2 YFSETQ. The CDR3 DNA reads TGCGCCAGCAGCTCAAATACGGGACTCGACTACGAGCAGTACTTC. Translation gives CASSSNTGLDYEQYF.

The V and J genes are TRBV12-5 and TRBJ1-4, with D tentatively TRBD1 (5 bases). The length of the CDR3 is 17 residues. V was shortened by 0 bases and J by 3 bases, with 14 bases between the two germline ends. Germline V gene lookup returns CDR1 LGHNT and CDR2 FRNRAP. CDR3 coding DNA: TGTGCTAGTGGTTTGGTACCCCCTTGGGGGGCTAATGAAAAACTGTTTTTT. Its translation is CASGLVPPWGANEKLFF.

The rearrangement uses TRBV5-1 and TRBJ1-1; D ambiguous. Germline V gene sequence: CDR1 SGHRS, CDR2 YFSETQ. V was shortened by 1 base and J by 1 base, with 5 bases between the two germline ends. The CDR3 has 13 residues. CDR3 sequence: CASSLLQNTEAFF. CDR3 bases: TGCGCCAGCAGCTTGTTACAGAACACTGAAGCTTTCTTT. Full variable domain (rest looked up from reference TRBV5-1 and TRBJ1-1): KAGVTQTPRYLIKTRGQQVTLSCSPISGHRSVSWYQQTPGQGLQFLFEYFSETQRNKGNFPGRFSGRQFSNSRSEMNVSTLELGDSALYLCASSLLQNTEAFFGQGTRLTVV.

The CDR3 DNA reads TGTGCTAGTGAGGCAGAGGGGGACACCGGGGAGCTGTTTTTT. This codes for CASEAEGDTGELFF. This chain joins TRBV12-5 and TRBJ2-2; a weak D match, TRBD1 (6 bases). Deletions cut 7 bases from V and 3 bases from J, with 12 bases between. The CDR3 loop spans 14 amino acids. Per germline, CDR1 LGHNT and CDR2 FRNRAP.

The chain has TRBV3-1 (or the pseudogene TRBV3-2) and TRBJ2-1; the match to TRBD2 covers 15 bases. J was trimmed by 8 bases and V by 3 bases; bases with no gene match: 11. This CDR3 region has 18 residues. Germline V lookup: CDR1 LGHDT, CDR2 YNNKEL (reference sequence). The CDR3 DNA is TGTGCCAGCAGCCACAAAGACGGACTAGCGGGGGGGCCCTATGAGCAGTTCTTC. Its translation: CASSHKDGLAGGPYEQFF.

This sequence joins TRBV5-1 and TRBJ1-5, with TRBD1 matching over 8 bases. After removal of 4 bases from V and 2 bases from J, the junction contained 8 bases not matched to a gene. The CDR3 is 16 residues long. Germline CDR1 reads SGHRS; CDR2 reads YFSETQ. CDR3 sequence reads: CASSIDGQGGNQPQHF. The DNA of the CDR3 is TGCGCCAGCAGCATCGACGGACAGGGCGGCAATCAGCCCCAGCATTTT.

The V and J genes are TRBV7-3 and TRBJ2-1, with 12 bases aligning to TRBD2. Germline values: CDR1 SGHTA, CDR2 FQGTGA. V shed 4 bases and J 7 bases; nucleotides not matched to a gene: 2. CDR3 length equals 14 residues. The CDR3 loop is CASSSSGGANEQFF. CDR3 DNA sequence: TGTGCCAGCAGCTCTAGCGGGGGGGCAAATGAGCAGTTCTTC.

The CDR3 region is CASSPPSSYEQYV. CDR3 in DNA: TGTGCCAGCTCACCCCCGAGCTCCTACGAGCAGTACGTC. This chain uses TRBV18 with TRBJ2-7; D gene unclear. This CDR3 has 13 residues. Germline V gene sequence: CDR1 KGHSH, CDR2 LQKENI. V gave up 3 bases and J gave up 0 bases, with 6 bases separating them.

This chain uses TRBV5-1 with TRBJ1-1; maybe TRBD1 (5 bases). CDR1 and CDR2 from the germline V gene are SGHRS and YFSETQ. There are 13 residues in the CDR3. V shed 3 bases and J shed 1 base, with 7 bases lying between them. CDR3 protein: CASSYRTNTEAFF. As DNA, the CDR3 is TGCGCCAGCAGCTACAGGACGAACACTGAAGCTTTCTTT. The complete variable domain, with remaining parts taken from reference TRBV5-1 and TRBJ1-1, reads KAGVTQTPRYLIKTRGQQVTLSCSPISGHRSVSWYQQTPGQGLQFLFEYFSETQRNKGNFPGRFSGRQFSNSRSEMNVSTLELGDSALYLCASSYRTNTEAFFGQGTRLTVV.

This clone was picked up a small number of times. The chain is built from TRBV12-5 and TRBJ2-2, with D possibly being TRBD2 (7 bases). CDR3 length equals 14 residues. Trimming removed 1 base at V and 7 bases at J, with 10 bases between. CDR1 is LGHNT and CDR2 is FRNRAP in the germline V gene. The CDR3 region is CASGLEGGLGELFF. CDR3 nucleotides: TGTGCTAGTGGTTTGGAGGGGGGGCTCGGGGAGCTGTTTTTT.

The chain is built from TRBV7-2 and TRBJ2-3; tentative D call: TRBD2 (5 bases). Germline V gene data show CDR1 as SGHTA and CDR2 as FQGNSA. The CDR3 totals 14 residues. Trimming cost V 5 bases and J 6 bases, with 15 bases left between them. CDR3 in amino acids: CASSLRLYADTQYF. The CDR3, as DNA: TGTGCCAGCAGCCTCAGACTATATGCCGATACGCAGTATTTT.

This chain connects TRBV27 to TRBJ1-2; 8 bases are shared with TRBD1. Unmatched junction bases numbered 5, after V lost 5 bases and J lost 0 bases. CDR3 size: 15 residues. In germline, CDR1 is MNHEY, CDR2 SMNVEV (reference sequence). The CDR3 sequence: CASSPWDRTNYGYTF. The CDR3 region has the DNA TGTGCCAGCAGTCCCTGGGACAGGACTAACTATGGCTACACCTTC.

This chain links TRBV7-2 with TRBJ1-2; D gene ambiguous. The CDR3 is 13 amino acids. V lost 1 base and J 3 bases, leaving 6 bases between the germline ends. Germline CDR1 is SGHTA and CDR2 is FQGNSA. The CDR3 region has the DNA TGTGCCAGCAGCTTAGTGCGCCACTATGGCTACACCTTC. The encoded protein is CASSLVRHYGYTF.

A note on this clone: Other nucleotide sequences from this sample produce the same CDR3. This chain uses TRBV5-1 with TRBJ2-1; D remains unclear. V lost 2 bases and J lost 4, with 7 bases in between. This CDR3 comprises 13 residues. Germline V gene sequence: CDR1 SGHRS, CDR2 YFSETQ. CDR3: CASSFTGYNEQFF. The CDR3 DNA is TGCGCCAGCAGCTTTACCGGTTACAATGAGCAGTTCTTC.

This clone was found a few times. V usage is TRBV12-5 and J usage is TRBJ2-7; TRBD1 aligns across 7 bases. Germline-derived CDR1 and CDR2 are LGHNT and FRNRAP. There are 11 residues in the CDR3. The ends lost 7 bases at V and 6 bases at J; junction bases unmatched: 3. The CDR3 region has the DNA TGTGCTAGTGCCCGGACAGGCGAGCAGTACGTC. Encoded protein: CASARTGEQYV.

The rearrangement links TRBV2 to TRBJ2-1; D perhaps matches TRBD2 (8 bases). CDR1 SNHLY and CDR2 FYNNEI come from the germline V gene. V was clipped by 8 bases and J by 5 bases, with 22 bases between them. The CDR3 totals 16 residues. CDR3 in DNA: TGTGCCAGCGGTCCATTAGCGGGACAGCTCAACAATGAGCAGTTCTTC. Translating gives CASGPLAGQLNNEQFF.

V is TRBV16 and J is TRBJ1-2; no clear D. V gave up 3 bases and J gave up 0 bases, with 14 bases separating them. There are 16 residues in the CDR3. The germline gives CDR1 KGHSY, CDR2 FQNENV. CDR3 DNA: TGTGCCAGCAGCCAGGGGAGGCTACGATCTAACTATGGCTACACCTTC. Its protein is CASSQGRLRSNYGYTF.

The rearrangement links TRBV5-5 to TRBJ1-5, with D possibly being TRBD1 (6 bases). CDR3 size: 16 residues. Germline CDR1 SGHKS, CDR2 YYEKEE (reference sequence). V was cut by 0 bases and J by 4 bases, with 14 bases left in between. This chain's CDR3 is CASSLGRDTINQPQHF. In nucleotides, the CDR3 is TGTGCCAGCAGCTTGGGCCGGGACACCATAAATCAGCCCCAGCATTTT. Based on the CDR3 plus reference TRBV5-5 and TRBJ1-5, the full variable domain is DAGVTQSPTHLIKTRGQQVTLRCSPISGHKSVSWYQQVLGQGPQFIFQYYEKEERGRGNFPDRFSARQFPNYSSELNVNALLLGDSALYLCASSLGRDTINQPQHFGDGTRLSIL.

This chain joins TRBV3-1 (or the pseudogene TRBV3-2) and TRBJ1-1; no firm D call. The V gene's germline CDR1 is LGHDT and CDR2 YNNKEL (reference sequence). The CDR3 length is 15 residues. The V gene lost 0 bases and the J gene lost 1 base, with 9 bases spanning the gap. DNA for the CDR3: TGTGCCAGCAGCCAAGAGTGGGGAGCGAACACTGAAGCTTTCTTT. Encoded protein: CASSQEWGANTEAFF.

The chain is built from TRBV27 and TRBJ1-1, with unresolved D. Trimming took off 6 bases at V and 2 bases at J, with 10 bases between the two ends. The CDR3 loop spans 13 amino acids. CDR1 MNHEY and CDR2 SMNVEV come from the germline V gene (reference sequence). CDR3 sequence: CASSQTENTEAFF. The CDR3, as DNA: TGTGCCAGCAGCCAAACAGAAAACACTGAAGCTTTCTTT.

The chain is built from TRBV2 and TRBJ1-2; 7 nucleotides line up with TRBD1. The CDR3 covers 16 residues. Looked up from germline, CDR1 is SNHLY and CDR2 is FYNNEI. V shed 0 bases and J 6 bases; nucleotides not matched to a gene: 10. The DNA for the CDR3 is TGTGCCAGCAGTGAAGCCGTAACAGGGGCCCAGAATGGCTACACCTTC. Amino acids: CASSEAVTGAQNGYTF.

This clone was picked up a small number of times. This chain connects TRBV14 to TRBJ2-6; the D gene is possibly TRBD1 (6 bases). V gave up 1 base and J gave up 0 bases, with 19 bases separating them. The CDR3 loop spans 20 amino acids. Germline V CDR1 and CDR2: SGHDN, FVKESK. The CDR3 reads CASSQGKKEGVFSGANVLTF. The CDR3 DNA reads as TGTGCCAGCAGCCAAGGGAAGAAAGAGGGGGTTTTCTCTGGGGCCAACGTCCTGACTTTC.

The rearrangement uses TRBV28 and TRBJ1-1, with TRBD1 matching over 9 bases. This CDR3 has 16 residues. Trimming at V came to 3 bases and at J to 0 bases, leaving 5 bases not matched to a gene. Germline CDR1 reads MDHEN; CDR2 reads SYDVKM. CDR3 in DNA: TGTGCCAGCAGTTTCCCATGGACAGGGGTGAACACTGAAGCTTTCTTT. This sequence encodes CASSFPWTGVNTEAFF.

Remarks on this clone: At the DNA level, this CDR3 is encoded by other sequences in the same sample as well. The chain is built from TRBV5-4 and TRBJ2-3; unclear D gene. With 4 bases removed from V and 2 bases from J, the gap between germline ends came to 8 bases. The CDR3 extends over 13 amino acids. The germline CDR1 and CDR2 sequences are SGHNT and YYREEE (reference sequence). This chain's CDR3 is CASSPPSTDTQYF. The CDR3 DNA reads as TGTGCCAGCAGCCCCCCTTCCACAGATACGCAGTATTTT.

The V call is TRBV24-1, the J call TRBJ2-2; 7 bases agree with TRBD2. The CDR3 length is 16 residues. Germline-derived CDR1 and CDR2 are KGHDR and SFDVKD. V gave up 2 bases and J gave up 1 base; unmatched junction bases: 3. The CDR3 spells CATSDWGRGNTGELFF. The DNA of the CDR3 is TGTGCCACCAGTGATTGGGGGAGGGGGAACACCGGGGAGCTGTTTTTT.

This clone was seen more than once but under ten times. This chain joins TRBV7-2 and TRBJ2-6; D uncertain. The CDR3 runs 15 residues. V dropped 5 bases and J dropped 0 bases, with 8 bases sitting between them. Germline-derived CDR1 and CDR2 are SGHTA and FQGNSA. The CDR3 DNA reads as TGTGCCAGCAGCCGCGAAGTCTCTGGGGCCAACGTCCTGACTTTC. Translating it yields CASSREVSGANVLTF.

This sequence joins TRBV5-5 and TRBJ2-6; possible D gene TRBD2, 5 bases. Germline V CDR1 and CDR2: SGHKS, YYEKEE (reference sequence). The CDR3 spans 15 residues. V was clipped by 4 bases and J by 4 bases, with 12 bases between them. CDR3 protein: CASSPLGAGANVLTF. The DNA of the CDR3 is TGTGCCAGCAGCCCCCTGGGAGCGGGGGCCAACGTCCTGACTTTC.

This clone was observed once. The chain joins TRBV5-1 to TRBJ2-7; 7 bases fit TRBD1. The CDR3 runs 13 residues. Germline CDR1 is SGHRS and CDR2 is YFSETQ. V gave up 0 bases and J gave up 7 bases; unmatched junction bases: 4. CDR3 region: CASSLEGAGEQYF. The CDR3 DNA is TGCGCCAGCAGCTTGGAGGGGGCTGGTGAGCAGTACTTC.